These T cell receptor beta chains were read from a single sample in a study of Ad26.COV2.S vaccination and SARS-CoV-2 variants. Using immunoSEQ multiplex PCR, the repertoire was profiled, and TCRdb retains in-frame clones only, with some absent. The table records 350,000 to 600,000 clones, about nine tenths of them present only once. The sequenced sample was peripheral blood, obtained in a trial of Ad26.COV2.S vaccine versus placebo. These TCRs come from a person between 18 and 65 years old who received the Ad26.COV2.S COVID-19 vaccine or a placebo. Both conserved end residues are trimmed from each CDR3. D genes are given only for firm matches.

.	15	TRBV3-1/TRBV3-2	TRBJ1-1	ASSRKDKSLKNTEAF
.	11	TRBV11-1	TRBJ1-5	ASSLGWDQPQH
TRBD2	17	TRBV9	TRBJ2-1	ASSPLGLAGGLSSGEQF
.	10	TRBV30	TRBJ1-2	AWTGAHYGYT
.	14	TRBV7-9	TRBJ2-1	ASSIPDSSSYNEQF
.	10	TRBV6-5	TRBJ1-6	ASSYSLGPLH
.	10	TRBV28	TRBJ1-2	ASSRGPYGYT
.	12	TRBV4-3	TRBJ1-1	ASSQVRGRTEAF
.	11	TRBV14	TRBJ1-2	ASSPGRLYGYT
.	12	TRBV27	TRBJ2-7	ASSFLRPPYEQY
.	13	TRBV7-8	TRBJ2-7	ASSFRGAGDYEQY
.	10	TRBV11-2	TRBJ2-7	ASSSVTYEQY
.	12	TRBV11-2	TRBJ2-5	ASRTTGAQETQY
.	14	TRBV2	TRBJ1-6	ASSHRGSVNNSPLH
.	14	TRBV4-3	TRBJ2-2	ASSQETGTNTGELF
.	10	TRBV29-1	TRBJ1-4	SVELSGEKLF
.	11	TRBV30	TRBJ1-4	AWTEYANEKLF
.	12	TRBV7-9	TRBJ2-3	ASSLQGSADTQY
.	13	TRBV6-5	TRBJ1-5	ASSYSALGGRPQH
.	15	TRBV4-1	TRBJ1-2	ASSQAGEYGRRYGYT
.	18	TRBV18	TRBJ1-3	ASSPRNPDEAPITGNTIY
.	11	TRBV7-9	TRBJ1-1	ASSPPGAGEAF
.	12	TRBV27	TRBJ2-7	ASSFSGASYEQY
.	13	TRBV4-1	TRBJ1-4	ASSPRLQGLEKLF
.	10	TRBV3-1/TRBV3-2	TRBJ1-2	ASSQDRGGYT
.	11	TRBV27	TRBJ2-1	ASSLVARNEQF
.	12	TRBV18	TRBJ1-5	ASSRDATNQPQH
TRBD1	14	TRBV7-9	TRBJ2-2	ASRPGTGMGTGELF
TRBD2	9	TRBV20-1	TRBJ2-5	SARAPTGGD
TRBD1	18	TRBV2	TRBJ1-3	ASSFRQGYLFQLSGNTIY
TRBD2	14	TRBV7-9	TRBJ2-7	ASSLVGTSGFYEQY
.	12	TRBV11-2	TRBJ1-1	ASSLRGWGTEAF
.	16	TRBV28	TRBJ1-3	ASSFGRIVGFSGNTIY
.	13	TRBV7-2	TRBJ1-4	ASSLRGRDNEKLF
.	11	TRBV27	TRBJ1-1	ASSFWKDTEAF
TRBD1	11	TRBV29-1	TRBJ1-4	SARQGEGEKLF
.	11	TRBV20-1	TRBJ1-4	SASEQGLRKLF
.	17	TRBV3-1/TRBV3-2	TRBJ2-5	ASSQVPYEGSGFQETQY
.	17	TRBV4-1	TRBJ1-4	ASSQDGAGGQGTNEKLF
TRBD2	14	TRBV5-8	TRBJ2-5	ASSSGTSGIGETQY
.	14	TRBV15	TRBJ1-5	ATSRGARISNQPQH
.	12	TRBV3-1/TRBV3-2	TRBJ1-6	ASSQDSYVSPLH
TRBD2	15	TRBV19	TRBJ2-1	ASRDAPGSGGYNEQF
.	14	TRBV28	TRBJ1-4	ASSADPGPTNEKLF
.	11	TRBV28	TRBJ1-3	ASTRGGGNTIY
TRBD2	16	TRBV7-9	TRBJ2-5	ASSQTGLAGGPRETQY
.	14	TRBV6-2/TRBV6-3	TRBJ1-4	ASSQPYRDGREKLF
.	12	TRBV19	TRBJ2-1	ASTQTSSYNEQF
.	12	TRBV28	TRBJ1-5	ASSLMNSNQPQH
.	13	TRBV13	TRBJ2-3	ASSFYAPSTDTQY
TRBD1	11	TRBV7-9	TRBJ1-1	ASSLSTGGEAF
.	13	TRBV11-3	TRBJ2-3	ASSLSGGRGDTQY
.	14	TRBV5-4	TRBJ1-2	ASSLIAGQSNYGYT
.	13	TRBV4-3	TRBJ2-3	ASSQDGAGTDTQY